The clone carrying this T cell receptor (beta chain) was found a few times. Its antigen is not identified. The study ran its PCR with 60 Vbeta and 13 Jbeta primers. Sequencing was performed with immunoSEQ multiplex PCR; in TCRdb, only in-frame clones are kept and a portion is missing. The profile shows around 150,000 clones, roughly two thirds of them singletons. With V trimmed by 4 bases and J by 8 bases, 11 bases remained unmatched. This CDR3 contains 17 residues. CDR1 and CDR2 (germline): PRHDT, FYEKMQ (reference sequence). The data were obtained in a study of cytomegalovirus exposure and HLA in healthy donors. Study overall: Unique TCR beta sequences numbering approximately 120 million came from approximately 180 million T cells in an earlier analysis. Study-level findings and limits: Cytomegalovirus association was assigned to more than 150 TCR beta chains. In terms of immune exposure information, only CMV serostatus was available. Earlier analysis yielded a pattern in which most TCR beta V segments were productive about 90% or about 30% of the time.

The TCR originated in a woman aged 30 to 39 in good health and CMV-seronegative. The gene calls are TRBV13 and TRBJ2-1; 13 nucleotides align to TRBD2. Sequenced sample: PBMCs. Here the CDR3 DNA reads TGTGCCAGCAGCTCCTCGGGACTAGCGGGGCGTCGGGATGAGCAGTTCTTC. Protein product: CASSSSGLAGRRDEQFF.